This note documents a single T cell receptor (beta chain) sequence. Its antigen is undetermined. The sample is drawn from a study of cytomegalovirus exposure and HLA in healthy donors. The overall study: The study placed around 80% of its roughly 430 genotyped donors in the Caucasian-associated ancestry cluster.

Study-level findings and limits: Presence/absence analyses assumed roughly uniform sequencing depth across donors.

A multiplex PCR was run with 60 Vbeta primers and 13 Jbeta primers. Assay: immunoSEQ multiplex PCR; the TCRdb copy retains only in-frame clones and omits some. The repertoire table contains around 57,000 clones. The source material was PBMCs. The clonotype comes from a woman between 45 and 60 years old in good health and CMV-seropositive.

The CDR3, as DNA: TGCGCCAGCAGCCCCGAGACAGGGTCTAACGGCTACACCTTC. As protein: CASSPETGSNGYTF. The chain employs TRBV5-1 and TRBJ1-2, with TRBD1 matching 7 bases. V shed 4 bases and J 8 bases; nucleotides not matched to a gene: 11. Germline CDR1 and CDR2: SGHRS and YFSETQ. This CDR3 spans 14 amino acids.